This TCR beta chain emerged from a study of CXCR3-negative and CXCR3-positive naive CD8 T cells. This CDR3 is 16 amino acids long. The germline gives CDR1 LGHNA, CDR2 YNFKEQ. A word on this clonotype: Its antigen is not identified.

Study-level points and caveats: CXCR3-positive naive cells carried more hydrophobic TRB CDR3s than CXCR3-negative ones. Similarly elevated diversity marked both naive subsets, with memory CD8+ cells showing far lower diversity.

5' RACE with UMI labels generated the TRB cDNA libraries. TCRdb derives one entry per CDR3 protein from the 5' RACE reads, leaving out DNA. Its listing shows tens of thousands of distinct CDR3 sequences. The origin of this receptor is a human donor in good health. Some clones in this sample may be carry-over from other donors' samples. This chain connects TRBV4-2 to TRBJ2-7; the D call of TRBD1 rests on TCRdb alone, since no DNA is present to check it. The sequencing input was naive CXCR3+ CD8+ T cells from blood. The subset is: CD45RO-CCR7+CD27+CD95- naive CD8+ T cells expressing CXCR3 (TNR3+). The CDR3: CASSHEGTGNRYEQYF.